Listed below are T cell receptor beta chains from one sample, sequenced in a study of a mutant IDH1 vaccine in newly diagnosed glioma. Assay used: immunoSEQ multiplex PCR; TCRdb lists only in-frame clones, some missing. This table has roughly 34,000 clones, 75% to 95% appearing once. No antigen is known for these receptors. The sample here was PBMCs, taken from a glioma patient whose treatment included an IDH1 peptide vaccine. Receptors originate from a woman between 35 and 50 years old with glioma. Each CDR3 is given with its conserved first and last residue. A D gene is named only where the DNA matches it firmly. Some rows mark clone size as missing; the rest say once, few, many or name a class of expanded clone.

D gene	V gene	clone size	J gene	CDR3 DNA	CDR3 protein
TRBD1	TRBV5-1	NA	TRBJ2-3	TGCGCCAGCAGCAACACCGGACAGGGGTCCACAGATACGCAGTTTTTT	CASSNTGQGSTDTQFF
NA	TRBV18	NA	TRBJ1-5	TGTGCCAGCTCACGGTCAGGGAACAGCAATCAGCCCCAGCATTTT	CASSRSGNSNQPQHF
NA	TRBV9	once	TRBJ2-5	TGTGCCAGCAGCGTAGGAGCAGGGAGCCAAGAGACCCAGTACTTC	CASSVGAGSQETQYF
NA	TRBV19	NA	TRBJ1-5	TGTGCCAGTAGTATGATTGGGCAGGGAGGTCAGCCCCAGCATTTT	CASSMIGQGGQPQHF
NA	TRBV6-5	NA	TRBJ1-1	TGTGCCAGCATTTCGATGAGCACTGAAGCTTTCTTT	CASISMSTEAFF
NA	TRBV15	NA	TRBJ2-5	TGTGCCACCAGCAGAGGGGAACCCAGGGAGACCCAGTACTTC	CATSRGEPRETQYF
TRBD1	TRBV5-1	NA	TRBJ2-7	TGCGCCAGCAGCATCGGACAGGGGCCGCTCCACGAGCAGTACTTC	CASSIGQGPLHEQYF
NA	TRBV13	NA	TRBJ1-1	TGTGCCACAGGGGCCGACACCTTAATCTCTAATGAAGCTTTCTTT	CATGADTLISNEAFF
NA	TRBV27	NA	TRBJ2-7	TGTGCCAGCACGGGGCGTGGGGTATCCGAGCAGTACTTC	CASTGRGVSEQYF
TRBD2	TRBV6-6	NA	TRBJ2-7	TGTGCCAGCAGTTTGACTAGCGGGGTTGGCGAGCAGTACTTC	CASSLTSGVGEQYF
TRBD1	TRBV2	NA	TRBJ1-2	TGTGCCAGCAGCACGGGACAGAACTATGGCTACACCTTC	CASSTGQNYGYTF
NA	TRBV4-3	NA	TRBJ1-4	TGCGCCAGCAGCCACAGGCATGCAACTAATGAAAAACTGTTTTTT	CASSHRHATNEKLFF
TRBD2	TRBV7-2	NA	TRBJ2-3	TGTGCCAGCAGCCCAGGGTCAGCGCGGGGGGGCACAGATACGCAGTATTTT	CASSPGSARGGTDTQYF
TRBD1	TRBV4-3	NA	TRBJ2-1	TGCGCCAGCAGCCAAGTGCCGGAAACAGGGGGCAATGAGCAGTTCTTC	CASSQVPETGGNEQFF
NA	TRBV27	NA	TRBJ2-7	TGTGCCAGCAGTTTGGAGGTCTCCTACGAGCAGTACTTC	CASSLEVSYEQYF
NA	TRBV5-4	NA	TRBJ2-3	TGTGCCAGCAGCCCATCCGGCGGCACAGATACGCAGTATTTT	CASSPSGGTDTQYF
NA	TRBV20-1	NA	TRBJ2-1	TGCAGTGCCTTATCCGGGGACAAGCAGTTCTTC	CSALSGDKQFF
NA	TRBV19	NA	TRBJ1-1	TGTGCCAGCCGAAAGGGGAACACTGAAGCTTTCTTT	CASRKGNTEAFF
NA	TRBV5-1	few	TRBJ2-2	TGCGCCAGCAGCTTGGAGTTCGGTCAAAACGGGGAGCTGTTTTTT	CASSLEFGQNGELFF
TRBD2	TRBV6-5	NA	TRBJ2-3	TGTGCCAGCAGTTACTCGGCGGGGGGGCCCGCAGATACGCAGTATTTT	CASSYSAGGPADTQYF